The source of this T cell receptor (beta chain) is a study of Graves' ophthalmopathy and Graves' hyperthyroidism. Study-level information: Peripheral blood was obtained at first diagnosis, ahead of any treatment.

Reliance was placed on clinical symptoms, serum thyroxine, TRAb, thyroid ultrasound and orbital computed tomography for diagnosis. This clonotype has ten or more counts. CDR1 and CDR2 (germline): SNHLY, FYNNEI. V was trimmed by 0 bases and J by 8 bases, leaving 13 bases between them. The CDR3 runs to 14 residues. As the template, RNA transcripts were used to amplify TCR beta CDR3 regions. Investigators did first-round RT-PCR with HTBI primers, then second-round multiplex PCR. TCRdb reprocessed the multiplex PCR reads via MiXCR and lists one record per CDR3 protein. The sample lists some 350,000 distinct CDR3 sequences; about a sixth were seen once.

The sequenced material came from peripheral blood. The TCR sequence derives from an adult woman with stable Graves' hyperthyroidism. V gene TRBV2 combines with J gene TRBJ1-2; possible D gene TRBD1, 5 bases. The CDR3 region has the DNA TGTGCCAGCAGTGAAGCGGGTCAGGGTGAAGGCTACACCTTC. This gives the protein CASSEAGQGEGYTF. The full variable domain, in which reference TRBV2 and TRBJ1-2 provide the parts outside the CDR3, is EPEVTQTPSHQVTQMGQEVILRCVPISNHLYFYWYRQILGQKVEFLVSFYNNEISEKSEIFDDQFSVERPDGSNFTLKIRSTKLEDSAMYFCASSEAGQGEGYTFGSGTRLTVV.